What follows are 10 T cell receptor beta chains derived from one specimen sequenced in a study of cytomegalovirus exposure and HLA in healthy donors. Primers for the PCR totalled 60 Vbeta and 13 Jbeta. Measured with immunoSEQ multiplex PCR; TCRdb has only the in-frame clones, and not every one. The profile shows 150,000 or so clones, 70% to 90% of them singletons. The sample taken for sequencing was PBMCs. The source is a woman between 18 and 30 years old in good health and CMV-seronegative.

The chain is built from TRBV9 and TRBJ2-5, with D perhaps TRBD2 (5 bases). In germline, CDR1 is SGDLS, CDR2 YYNGEE. V was shortened by 4 bases and J by 2 bases, with 9 bases between the two germline ends. This CDR3 contains 13 residues. The CDR3, as DNA: TGTGCCAGCAGCCCCTCGGGGCAAGAGACCCAGTACTTC. It translates to CASSPSGQETQYF.

This clone was detected only a few times. The chain joins TRBV25-1 to TRBJ2-1; the match to TRBD2 covers 9 bases. CDR3 size: 16 residues. Germline trimming cut 5 bases from V and 7 bases from J; bases unmatched to any gene: 12. Germline loops: CDR1 MGHDK, CDR2 SYGVNS. For the CDR3, the DNA is TGTGCCAGCAGTCCCGCCGGTCTAGCGGGATTGAATGAGCAGTTCTTC. This sequence encodes CASSPAGLAGLNEQFF.

The gene calls are TRBV28 and TRBJ2-7; 10 bases match TRBD1. Germline lookup yields CDR1 MDHEN and CDR2 SYDVKM. Trimming removed 5 bases from V and 5 bases from J; junction bases left unmatched: 9. There are 15 residues in the CDR3. The CDR3 loop reads CASSLGTGAYDEQYF. Here the CDR3 DNA reads TGTGCCAGCAGTCTAGGGACAGGGGCGTATGACGAGCAGTACTTC.

The V gene is TRBV29-1, the J gene TRBJ1-4; TRBD1 is a possible D gene (5 bases). The germline CDR1 and CDR2 sequences are SQVTM and ANQGSEA. The ends were cut back, 4 bases at V and 6 bases at J, with 9 bases in the middle. The length of the CDR3 is 12 residues. The CDR3 DNA reads as TGCAGCGTTGGGCGGGGCGATGAAAAACTGTTTTTT. This sequence encodes CSVGRGDEKLFF. Variable domain in full (rest from reference TRBV29-1 and TRBJ1-4): SAVISQKPSRDICQRGTSLTIQCQVDSQVTMMFWYRQQPGQSLTLIATANQGSEATYESGFVIDKFPISRPNLTFSTLTVSNMSPEDSSIYLCSVGRGDEKLFFGSGTQLSVL.

This clone showed up just once. The chain couples TRBV4-2 to TRBJ2-2; 8 bases line up with TRBD2. There are 17 residues in the CDR3. With 0 bases clipped from V and 6 bases from J, the junction kept 9 bases outside the gene matches. Germline CDR1 LGHNA, CDR2 YNFKEQ. CDR3 sequence: CASSQELGGRTAGELFF. The CDR3 nucleotides read TGTGCCAGCAGCCAAGAATTGGGCGGGAGGACGGCCGGGGAGCTGTTTTTT.

This sequence joins TRBV6-1 and TRBJ2-5; TRBD1 matches 7 bases. Per the germline V gene, CDR1 is MNHNS and CDR2 is SASEGT. This CDR3 spans 14 amino acids. The junction had 7 bases not matched to a gene; V was cut back by 4 bases and J by 5 bases. The CDR3 DNA is TGTGCCAGCAGTGCGACAGGGTACGGCGAGACCCAGTACTTC. Its translation is CASSATGYGETQYF.

This chain links TRBV19 with TRBJ2-3; D call uncertain. V was trimmed by 3 bases and J by 0 bases, leaving 10 bases between them. CDR1 LNHDA and CDR2 SQIVND come from the germline V gene (reference sequence). The CDR3 consists of 15 residues. The CDR3: CASSMVGSSTDTQYF. CDR3 bases: TGTGCCAGTAGTATGGTCGGTTCTAGCACAGATACGCAGTATTTT.

Written as DNA, the CDR3 is TGTGCCAGCGGCCAGGGAAGTCAGGGAGGCTACACCTTC. This codes for CASGQGSQGGYTF. The genes are TRBV7-9 and TRBJ1-2; TRBD1 is a possible D gene (5 bases). Germline V lookup: CDR1 SEHNR, CDR2 FQNEAQ (reference sequence). The length of the CDR3 is 13 residues. V dropped 8 bases and J dropped 8 bases, with 18 bases sitting between them.

The V and J genes are TRBV19 and TRBJ1-1; 7 bases agree with TRBD1. The germline V gene encodes CDR1 LNHDA and CDR2 SQIVND (reference sequence). The trim removed 5 bases at V and 0 bases at J, leaving 3 bases unmatched. This CDR3 spans 14 amino acids. The CDR3 DNA is TGTGCCAGTAGTCCGACAGGGCTGAACACTGAAGCTTTCTTT. It is translated as CASSPTGLNTEAFF. Together with reference TRBV19 and TRBJ1-1, the CDR3 gives the full variable domain: DGGITQSPKYLFRKEGQNVTLSCEQNLNHDAMYWYRQDPGQGLRLIYYSQIVNDFQKGDIAEGYSVSREKKESFPLTVTSAQKNPTAFYLCASSPTGLNTEAFFGQGTRLTVV.

V usage is TRBV7-8 and J usage is TRBJ1-3; unclear D gene. V lost 2 bases, J lost 7 bases, and 6 bases lay in between. CDR1 is SGHVS and CDR2 is FQNEAQ in the germline V gene. CDR3 length: 12 amino acids. The CDR3 loop is CASSLPRNTIYF. The CDR3 DNA is TGTGCCAGCAGCTTACCTAGGAACACCATATATTTT.